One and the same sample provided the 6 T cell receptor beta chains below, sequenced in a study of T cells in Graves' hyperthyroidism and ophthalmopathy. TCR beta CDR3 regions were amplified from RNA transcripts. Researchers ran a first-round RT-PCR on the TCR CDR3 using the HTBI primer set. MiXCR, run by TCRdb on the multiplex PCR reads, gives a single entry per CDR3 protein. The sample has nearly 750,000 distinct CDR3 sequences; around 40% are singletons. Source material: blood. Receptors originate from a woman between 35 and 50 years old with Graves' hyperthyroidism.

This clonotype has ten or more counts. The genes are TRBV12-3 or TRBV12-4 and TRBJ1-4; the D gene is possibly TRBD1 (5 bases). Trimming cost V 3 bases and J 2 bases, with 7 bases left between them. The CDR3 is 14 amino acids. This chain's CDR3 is CASSFEGTNEKLFF. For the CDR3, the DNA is TGTGCCAGCAGTTTCGAGGGGACTAATGAAAAACTGTTTTTT.

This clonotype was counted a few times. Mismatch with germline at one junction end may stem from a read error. The chain's CDR3 is CASSLLGEQCF. Written as DNA, the CDR3 is TGTGCCAGCAGCTTGCTCGGTGAGCAGTGCTTC. J is TRBJ2-7 and V is TRBV5-6, with D hard to call. The CDR3 loop spans 11 amino acids. The germline gives CDR1 SGHDT, CDR2 YYEEEE.

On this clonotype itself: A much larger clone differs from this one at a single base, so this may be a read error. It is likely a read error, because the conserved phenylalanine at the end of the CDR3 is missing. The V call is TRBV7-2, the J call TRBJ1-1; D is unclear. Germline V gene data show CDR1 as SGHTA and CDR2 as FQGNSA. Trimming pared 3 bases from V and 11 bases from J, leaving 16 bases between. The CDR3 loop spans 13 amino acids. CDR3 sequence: CASSLLYQPGAFL. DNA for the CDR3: TGTGCCAGCAGCTTGTTATACCAGCCCGGGGCTTTCCTT.

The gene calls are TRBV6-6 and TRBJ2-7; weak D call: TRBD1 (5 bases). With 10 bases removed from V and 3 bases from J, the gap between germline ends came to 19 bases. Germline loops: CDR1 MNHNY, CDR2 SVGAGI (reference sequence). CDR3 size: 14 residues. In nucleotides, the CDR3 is TGTGCCACACGTACTCCAGGGTCGGGCTACGAGCAGTACTTC. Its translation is CATRTPGSGYEQYF.

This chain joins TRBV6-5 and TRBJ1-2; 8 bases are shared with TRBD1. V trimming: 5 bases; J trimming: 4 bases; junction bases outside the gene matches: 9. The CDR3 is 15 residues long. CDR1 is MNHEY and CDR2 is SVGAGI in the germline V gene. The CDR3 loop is CASSEYWQGAYGYTF. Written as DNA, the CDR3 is TGTGCCAGCAGTGAATATTGGCAGGGGGCCTATGGCTACACCTTC.

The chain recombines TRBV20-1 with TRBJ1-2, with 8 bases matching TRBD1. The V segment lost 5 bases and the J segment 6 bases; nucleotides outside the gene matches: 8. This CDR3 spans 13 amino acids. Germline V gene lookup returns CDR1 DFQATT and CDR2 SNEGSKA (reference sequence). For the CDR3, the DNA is TGCAGTGCTGGGTTAAGGACAGGGAATGGCTACACCTTC. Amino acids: CSAGLRTGNGYTF.